This TCR beta chain was profiled in a study of blood T cell repertoires in COVID-19. Study details: From the United States, Italy and Spain came samples of acute and convalescent COVID-19. T cells, B-cell-depleted T cells, or PBMCs provided the cDNA or gDNA that served as material.

Unmatched junction bases numbered 19, after V lost 1 base and J lost 6 bases. In germline, CDR1 is MDHEN, CDR2 SYDVKM. The CDR3 length is 19 residues. This table comes from immunoSEQ multiplex PCR, and its TCRdb copy is limited to in-frame clones, with some not included. The sample carries approximately 140,000 clones, more than 70% recorded once. This clone has just one count. The sequencing sample was made of peripheral blood. This clonotype originated in a human donor in a cohort sampled during active COVID-19. The chain is built from TRBV28 and TRBJ1-1; 8 nucleotides match TRBD1. DNA for the CDR3: TGTGCCAGCAGTTTATTGTTGCGGACAGGGAGGGGTGAGGAGCCTGAAGCTTTCTTT. Amino acid sequence: CASSLLLRTGRGEEPEAFF.